The clone carrying this T cell receptor beta chain was detected only once. As yet, its antigen is unknown. The data belong to a study of shared clonotypes between healthy human individuals. Notes on the study in general: Across subsets, estimated richness was generally greater for naive than for memory populations.

J lost 5 bases, V lost 4 bases, and 5 bases had no gene match. The germline gives CDR1 MNHNY, CDR2 SVGAGI (reference sequence). This CDR3 spans 14 amino acids. Method: immunoSEQ multiplex PCR; TCRdb's copy keeps in-frame clones and lacks some. The profile covers more than 1.2 million clones, with less than 99% appearing a single time and roughly 0.36% taken by the ten largest. Sample: naive CD4+ T cells sorted from blood. The subset here: CD45RA+ positively selected. This TCR derives from a man aged 25 to 40 in good health. The V call is TRBV6-6, the J call TRBJ2-3, with 8 bases fitting TRBD1. In DNA form, the CDR3 reads TGTGCCAGCAGTTCTCCGACAGGGGTAGATACGCAGTATTTT. This sequence encodes CASSSPTGVDTQYF.